This T cell receptor beta chain emerged from a study of pediatric ulcerative colitis. Repertoires were generated with immunoSEQ multiplex PCR, while TCRdb's copy carries only in-frame clones and drops some. The table records 55,000 to 65,000 clones, more than 60% of them present only once. Germline V lookup: CDR1 SGHRS, CDR2 YFSETQ. The CDR3 is 15 amino acids. Germline trimming cut 0 bases from V and 5 bases from J; bases unmatched to any gene: 7. This receptor was taken from a boy younger than 18 with moderate ulcerative colitis. This chain links TRBV5-1 with TRBJ1-2, with TRBD1 matching 7 bases. The sample comprised blood. CDR3 nucleotides: TGCGCCAGCAGCTTGGCCCCGGACAGGACTTATGGCTACACCTTC. As protein: CASSLAPDRTYGYTF.